This T cell receptor (beta chain) derives from a study of blood T cells in healthy people across ages. The CDR3 has 15 amino acids. Germline-derived CDR1 and CDR2 are SGHTA and FQGTGA. Unmatched junction bases numbered 9, after V lost 5 bases and J lost 4 bases. The use of a sample-barcoded 5' primer and a J-beta primer mix characterized a second PCR of about 7 to 12 cycles. TCRdb ran MiXCR on the 5' RACE reads and lists one entry per CDR3 protein. The sample has hundreds of thousands of distinct CDR3 sequences; about 25% are singletons. This sample also appeared in a second study, on T cells of mothers and their children.

The sequence was collected from a boy younger than 18 in good health. Sequenced input: blood. The chain joins TRBV7-3 to TRBJ2-5; 8 bases line up with TRBD1. The CDR3 protein is CASSLTPTGVETQYF. The CDR3 region has the DNA TGTGCCAGCAGCCTCACCCCGACAGGGGTAGAGACCCAGTACTTC.